This paragraph reports one T cell receptor (beta chain). Its specificity is not known. Here immunoSEQ multiplex PCR was the method, and the copy in TCRdb shows in-frame clones only, minus some. The top ten clones hold approximately 6.2% of a sample with about 7,300 clones, roughly 85% of them seen once. These data originate in a study of neoadjuvant nivolumab and ipilimumab in lung cancer. Study-wide findings and caveats: Resected tumors had greater TCR richness and clonality than uninvolved lung.

Sequences were derived from tumor tissue, sampled after neoadjuvant nivolumab, alone or with ipilimumab, at or shortly before surgery. This TCR came from an adult with non-small cell lung cancer.

The CDR3 region is CASSMVDSTDTQYF. The DNA for the CDR3 is TGTGCCAGTAGTATGGTGGACAGCACAGATACGCAGTATTTT. The chain carries TRBV19 and TRBJ2-3; D is uncertain. The germline V and J ends were trimmed by 3 bases and 0 bases, with 7 bases remaining between them. CDR3 length: 14 amino acids. Germline CDR1 LNHDA, CDR2 SQIVND (reference sequence).